This passage covers 26 T cell receptor beta chains from one sample sequenced in a study of monozygotic twins with inflammatory bowel disease. TCRdb reprocessed the 5' RACE reads, with one entry per CDR3 protein and no DNA. This sample contains 300,000 to 450,000 distinct CDR3 sequences. Sequencing was done on a sample of blood. Receptors were obtained from a human donor with ulcerative colitis or Crohn's disease, or a healthy co-twin of an affected twin (not recorded which).

The chain couples TRBV3-1 to TRBJ2-6; TCRdb outputs TRBD1, but without DNA this stays unchecked. Germline V gene lookup returns CDR1 LGHDT and CDR2 YNNKEL (reference sequence). CDR3 length equals 18 residues. CDR3 amino acids: CASSREGAGLPGANVLTF.

The chain is built from TRBV5-1 and TRBJ2-7; TCRdb outputs TRBD1, but without DNA this stays unchecked. Germline-derived CDR1 and CDR2 are SGHRS and YFSETQ. The CDR3 has 14 residues. Here the CDR3 reads CASKGGDLSYEQYF.

This chain links TRBV18 with TRBJ2-4; TCRdb gives TRBD1 as the D gene, but with no DNA this cannot be confirmed. The CDR3 covers 14 residues. From germline, CDR1 is KGHSH and CDR2 LQKENI. This CDR3 is CASSPPRTINIQYF. Combining the CDR3 with reference TRBV18 and TRBJ2-4 gives the whole variable domain NAGVMQNPRHLVRRRGQEARLRCSPMKGHSHVYWYRQLPEEGLKFMVYLQKENIIDESGMPKERFSAEFPKEGPSILRIQQVVRGDSAAYFCASSPPRTINIQYFGAGTRLSVL.

The chain links TRBV20-1 to TRBJ1-2; lacking DNA, the TRBD1 call made by TCRdb goes unchecked. The CDR3 sequence is 16 residues long. Germline CDR1 is DFQATT and CDR2 is SNEGSKA (reference sequence). CDR3 amino acids: CSARETVQGTPHGYTF.

V is TRBV5-6 and J is TRBJ2-7. CDR3 length: 12 amino acids. The germline gives CDR1 SGHDT, CDR2 YYEEEE. The CDR3 sequence is CASSHDNYEQYF. The full variable domain, rest sourced from reference TRBV5-6 and TRBJ2-7, is DAGVTQSPTHLIKTRGQQVTLRCSPKSGHDTVSWYQQALGQGPQFIFQYYEEEERQRGNFPDRFSGHQFPNYSSELNVNALLLGDSALYLCASSHDNYEQYFGPGTRLTVT.

This chain uses TRBV11-1 with TRBJ1-1. Germline CDR1 reads SGHAT; CDR2 reads FQDESV (reference sequence). The CDR3 runs 13 residues. The CDR3 loop is CASSWSANTEAFF. The whole variable domain, filled in from reference TRBV11-1 and TRBJ1-1, reads EAEVAQSPRYKITEKSQAVAFWCDPISGHATLYWYRQILGQGPELLVQFQDESVVDDSQLPKDRFSAERLKGVDSTLKIQPAELGDSAMYLCASSWSANTEAFFGQGTRLTVV.

V gene TRBV7-2 combines with J gene TRBJ2-3. CDR3 length equals 13 residues. Germline V lookup: CDR1 SGHTA, CDR2 FQGNSA. This CDR3 is CASSQHLGDTQYF.

This chain connects TRBV30 to TRBJ2-3; with no DNA, the TCRdb D assignment of TRBD2 cannot be verified. The CDR3 is made up of 12 amino acids. Per the germline V gene, CDR1 is GTSNPN and CDR2 is SVGIG (reference sequence). Here the CDR3 reads CARGPGRDTQYF.

The V gene is TRBV5-1, the J gene TRBJ2-1. The CDR3 contains 12 residues. Looked up from germline, CDR1 is SGHRS and CDR2 is YFSETQ. Here the CDR3 reads CASSLAYNEQFF. The whole variable domain, remainder taken from reference TRBV5-1 and TRBJ2-1, is KAGVTQTPRYLIKTRGQQVTLSCSPISGHRSVSWYQQTPGQGLQFLFEYFSETQRNKGNFPGRFSGRQFSNSRSEMNVSTLELGDSALYLCASSLAYNEQFFGPGTRLTVL.

CDR3: CASSVHPGEQYF. The rearrangement joins TRBV19 to TRBJ2-7; TCRdb lists TRBD1, though no DNA is available to test this call. The CDR3 runs to 12 residues. Germline-derived CDR1 and CDR2 are LNHDA and SQIVND (reference sequence). Full variable domain (rest looked up from reference TRBV19 and TRBJ2-7): DGGITQSPKYLFRKEGQNVTLSCEQNLNHDAMYWYRQDPGQGLRLIYYSQIVNDFQKGDIAEGYSVSREKKESFPLTVTSAQKNPTAFYLCASSVHPGEQYFGPGTRLTVT.

The chain links TRBV5-1 to TRBJ2-2; TCRdb designates TRBD1, a call that cannot be tested without DNA. Germline loops: CDR1 SGHRS, CDR2 YFSETQ. The CDR3 spans 16 residues. Here the CDR3 reads CASSVTAGAGSGELFF.

The rearrangement uses TRBV5-1 and TRBJ2-7; the TCRdb D gene call, TRBD2, has no DNA to confirm it. The CDR3 consists of 15 residues. Germline V lookup: CDR1 SGHRS, CDR2 YFSETQ. The CDR3 spells CASSNVAGDAYEQYF. Combining the CDR3 with reference TRBV5-1 and TRBJ2-7 gives the whole variable domain KAGVTQTPRYLIKTRGQQVTLSCSPISGHRSVSWYQQTPGQGLQFLFEYFSETQRNKGNFPGRFSGRQFSNSRSEMNVSTLELGDSALYLCASSNVAGDAYEQYFGPGTRLTVT.

The CDR3 protein is CASSSRTRNTGELFF. The rearrangement joins TRBV7-2 to TRBJ2-2; TCRdb designates TRBD2, a call that cannot be tested without DNA. This CDR3 is built from 15 residues. CDR1 is SGHTA and CDR2 is FQGNSA in the germline V gene.

The chain uses TRBV18 and TRBJ1-2; TCRdb outputs TRBD1, but without DNA this stays unchecked. This CDR3 contains 16 residues. CDR1 KGHSH and CDR2 LQKENI come from the germline V gene. The CDR3 sequence: CASSRGTGTINYGYTF.

V usage is TRBV5-1 and J usage is TRBJ1-3. CDR3 length: 15 amino acids. Germline CDR1 is SGHRS and CDR2 is YFSETQ. CDR3 sequence reads: CASSSGGHLGNTIYF.

This chain uses TRBV5-1 with TRBJ2-1; TCRdb calls TRBD2, which cannot be checked without DNA. Germline loops: CDR1 SGHRS, CDR2 YFSETQ. CDR3 length: 16 amino acids. CDR3 sequence reads: CASSLTVSGGQNEQFF.

V is TRBV5-6 and J is TRBJ1-3; the TCRdb D gene call, TRBD1, has no DNA to confirm it. The length of the CDR3 is 15 residues. Looked up from germline, CDR1 is SGHDT and CDR2 is YYEEEE. The CDR3: CASSGEGHAKNTIYF.

This sequence joins TRBV29-1 and TRBJ2-5. Germline lookup yields CDR1 SQVTM and CDR2 ANQGSEA. The CDR3 is 11 amino acids. The CDR3 loop reads CSVVSRETQYF. The whole variable domain, filled in from reference TRBV29-1 and TRBJ2-5, reads SAVISQKPSRDICQRGTSLTIQCQVDSQVTMMFWYRQQPGQSLTLIATANQGSEATYESGFVIDKFPISRPNLTFSTLTVSNMSPEDSSIYLCSVVSRETQYFGPGTRLLVL.

V gene TRBV20-1 combines with J gene TRBJ1-1. Germline V gene data show CDR1 as DFQATT and CDR2 as SNEGSKA (reference sequence). CDR3 length: 14 amino acids. The CDR3: CSARAEWVMTEAFF.

The rearrangement joins TRBV4-1 to TRBJ2-7; TCRdb returns TRBD1, unconfirmable since there is no DNA. The CDR3 loop spans 15 amino acids. CDR1 and CDR2 (germline): MGHRA, YSYEKL. The CDR3 region is CASSQGDRAGDEQYF.

The chain has TRBV7-9 and TRBJ2-1; TCRdb designates TRBD1, a call that cannot be tested without DNA. The germline V gene has CDR1 SEHNR and CDR2 FQNEAQ (reference sequence). The CDR3 is 12 amino acids. CDR3 loop: CASSLGQSEQFF.

The genes are TRBV20-1 and TRBJ2-2; the TRBD1 assignment by TCRdb is unverifiable without DNA. The CDR3 is made up of 16 amino acids. Per the germline V gene, CDR1 is DFQATT and CDR2 is SNEGSKA (reference sequence). The CDR3 sequence is CSARGVQQENTGELFF.

V and J are TRBV7-2 and TRBJ2-3; TCRdb selects TRBD2, and the lack of DNA leaves this call unchecked. Per germline, CDR1 SGHTA and CDR2 FQGNSA. The length of the CDR3 is 15 residues. The chain's CDR3 is CASSQSGGEADTQYF.

This chain links TRBV11-2 with TRBJ2-3; TCRdb outputs TRBD2, but without DNA this stays unchecked. The germline V gene encodes CDR1 SGHAT and CDR2 FQNNGV. CDR3 size: 16 residues. The CDR3 protein is CASSETKLAITDTQYF.

This chain connects TRBV5-1 to TRBJ2-7; TCRdb's D call, TRBD1, is unchecked because there is no DNA. CDR1 and CDR2 from the germline V gene are SGHRS and YFSETQ. This CDR3 region has 13 residues. CDR3 region: CASRQGASYEQYF.

The V and J genes are TRBV25-1 and TRBJ1-1. The CDR3 is made up of 14 amino acids. Looked up from germline, CDR1 is MGHDK and CDR2 is SYGVNS. CDR3 in amino acids: CASSEFRDSTEAFF.